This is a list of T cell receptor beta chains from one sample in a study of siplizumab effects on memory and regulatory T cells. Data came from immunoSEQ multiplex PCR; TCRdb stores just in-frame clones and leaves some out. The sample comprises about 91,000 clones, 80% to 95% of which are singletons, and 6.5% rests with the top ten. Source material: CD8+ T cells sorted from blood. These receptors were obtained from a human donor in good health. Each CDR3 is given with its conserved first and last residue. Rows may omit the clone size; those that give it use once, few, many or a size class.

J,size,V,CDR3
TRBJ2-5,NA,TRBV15,CATSSARGEQETQYF
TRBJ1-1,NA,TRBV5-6,CASSLDIYTEAFF
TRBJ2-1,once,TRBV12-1,CASSSRTPKTHYNEQFF
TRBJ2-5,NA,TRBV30,CAWSSGPGETQYF
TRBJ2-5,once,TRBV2,CASSEDPTSHQETQYF
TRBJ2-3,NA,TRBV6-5,CASTRAGTDTQYF
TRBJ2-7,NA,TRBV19,CASSALLASYEQYF
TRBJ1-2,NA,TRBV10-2,CASSEGRGALYGYTF
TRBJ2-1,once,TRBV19,CASSIGTSGYNEQFF
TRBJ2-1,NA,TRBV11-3,CASSFRQDNEQFF
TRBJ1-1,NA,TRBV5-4,CASSLRNTEAFF
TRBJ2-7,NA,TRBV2,CASGRTGGVDEQYF
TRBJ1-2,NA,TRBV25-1,CASSESVGQATFYGYTF
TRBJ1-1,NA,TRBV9,CASSGDSLNTEAFF
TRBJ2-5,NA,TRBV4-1,CASSQGMAEETQYF
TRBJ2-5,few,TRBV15,CATSSRPGEGKGETQYF
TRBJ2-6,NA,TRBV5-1,CASSLPTGWGAGANVLTF
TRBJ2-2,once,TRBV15,CATSRGQDTGELFF
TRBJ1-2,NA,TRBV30,CAPTAGANYGYTF
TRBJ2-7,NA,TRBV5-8,CASSLGQFGEQYF
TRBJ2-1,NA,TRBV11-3,CASSLRTSGMVYNEQFF
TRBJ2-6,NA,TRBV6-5,CASSYGTGVGANVLTF
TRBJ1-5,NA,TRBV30,CAWSAFTGEGQPQHF
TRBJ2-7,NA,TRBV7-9,CASSFGSTYEQYF
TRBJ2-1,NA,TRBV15,CATSKEASGSIEQFF
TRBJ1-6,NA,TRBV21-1,CASSEGGRYNSPLHF
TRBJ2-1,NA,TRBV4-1,CASSQQPTVQFF
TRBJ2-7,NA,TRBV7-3,CASSPEAGVEQYF
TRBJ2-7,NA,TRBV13,CASAPGQGAYEQYF
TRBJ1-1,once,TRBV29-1,CSVERTVGTEAFF
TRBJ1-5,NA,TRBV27,CASSRESFGNQPQHF
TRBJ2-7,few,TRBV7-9,CASSSYRGSPYEQYF
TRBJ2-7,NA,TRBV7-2,CASTSGGTKVLYYEQYF
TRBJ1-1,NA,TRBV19,CASISGPEAFF
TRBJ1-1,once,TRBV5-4,CASSLETGGLTEAFF
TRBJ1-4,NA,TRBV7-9,CASSKSGRGSEKLFF
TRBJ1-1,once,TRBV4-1,CASSQEGMNTEAFF
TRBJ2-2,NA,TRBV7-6,CASTPSENTGELFF
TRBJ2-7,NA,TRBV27,CASSFQGGGQQQYF
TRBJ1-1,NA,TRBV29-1,CSVVFWIGTEAFF
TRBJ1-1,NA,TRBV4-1,CASSPPVGGRNTEAFF
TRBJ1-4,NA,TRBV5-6,CASSSAWQAEKLFF
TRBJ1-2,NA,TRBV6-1,CASSPGRSHYGYTF
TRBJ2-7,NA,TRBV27,CASSLSGTASSYEQYF
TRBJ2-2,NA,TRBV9,CASSPSGKNTGELFF
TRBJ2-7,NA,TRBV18,CASSPPRGAAYEQYF
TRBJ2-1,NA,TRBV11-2,CASSLGHRGLGYNEQFF
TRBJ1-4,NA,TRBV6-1,CASSEDLRESEKLFF
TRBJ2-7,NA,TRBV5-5,CASSLLGAQFEQYF
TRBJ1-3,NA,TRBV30,CALRSTGNTIYF
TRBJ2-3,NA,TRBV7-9,CASSSPTGGFADTQYF
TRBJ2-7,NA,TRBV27,CASSPQGLTYEQYF
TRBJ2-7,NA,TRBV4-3,CASSQEGTSGLYEQYF
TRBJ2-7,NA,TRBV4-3,CASSRPGLRYEQYF